This T cell receptor beta chain stems from a study of shared clonotypes between healthy human individuals (TCRdb year 2020). A note on the overall study: The cohort included three men and a couple of women between 18 and 49 years of age. The study deeply sequenced blood TCR repertoires of about 5 healthy adults to estimate repertoire size and the extent of clonotype sharing between individuals. Different laboratories and diverse techniques were used to prepare libraries and sequence TCR repertoires, to increase sequencing depth and limit assay-specific biases. Per donor, leukapheresis produced somewhere between about 0.94 and 9 billion PBMCs. Broad study findings and their caveats: The small number of donors limited the genetic and exposure-history diversity represented. Only blood was sampled, and tissue TCR repertoires likely differ from those in blood. Based on pairwise subsampling, the degree of clonotype sharing among donors was expected to be affected by sequencing depth.

V lost 2 bases and J lost 4 bases; the stretch between them is 15 bases long. Spanning cysteine to phenylalanine, the CDR3 consists of 15 amino acids. The sequence is cut down to CDR3 DNA, 45 bases in frame from base 1. The germline V gene supplies CDR1 SGHRS and CDR2 YFSETQ. The donors were healthy, HIV-negative adults who had no recently reported acute infections or vaccinations. Every donor was a Caucasian adult residing in Nashville, Tennessee, USA. In the unsorted samples, 87 million or so PBMCs were counted, and genomic DNA was extracted using the QIAamp DNA Blood Mini kit. After blood collection by leukapheresis, PBMCs were isolated using Ficoll-Histopaque density gradient centrifugation and then cryopreserved in the vapor phase of liquid nitrogen. As to this clone: Its antigen remains undetermined. No much larger clonotype is one base removed from it; base qualities were not supplied.

Using the deep immunoSEQ assay, TCR CDR3 regions were amplified from genomic DNA by multiplex PCR. For each cell subset, the extracted genomic DNA was distributed evenly across all wells of several immunoSEQ 96-well plates, and each plate served as one replicate. For unsorted PBMC, 300 ng of genomic DNA, equivalent to 25,000 to 35,000 T cell genomes, went into each replicate PCR. Ten immunoSEQ deep assay plates were used to sequence unsorted PBMC genomic DNA. Purified libraries were measured with a Qubit 3.0 fluorometer, size-checked on a Bioanalyzer 2100, and measured again with the KAPA Library Quantification kit. A separate single-read 150-cycle Illumina NextSeq 550 flow cell was used to sequence each immunoSEQ 96-well plate. Regarding the original processing steps: Because the immunoSEQ output held only junctional sequences and lacked quality scores, the filtering could not match the filtering applied to full-length reads. Sequences were annotated with PyIR, a Python wrapper for IgBLAST v1.9, using IMGT germline references to assign V/J genes and CDR3. Reads were filtered out if the reads had weak V/J assignments (E-value above 1e-6), no CDR3, stop codons, out-of-frame junctions, or ambiguous translated residues. A V3J clonotype was defined by an identical inferred V gene, J gene, and CDR3 amino acid sequence. The percentage overlap between two repertoires was calculated by dividing the number of shared unique clonotypes by the size of the smaller repertoire. Three approaches were used to assess repertoire richness: RTK rarefaction, the Chao1 estimator, and Recon v2.1 estimates of unobserved clonotypes. Sourced from immuneACCESS, this table was stored by TCRdb with only in-frame sequences that have V and J called. A share of the clones is absent; for the studies checked, an unresolved V gene accounts for under half, and the remainder has no known explanation. The V and J calls and clone size come from that table; D and trimming were worked out from the DNA. The sample table contains 450,000 to 650,000 clones; only one count was recorded for roughly four fifths of them. The top ten clonotypes cover about 12% of the sample.

This TCR derives from a woman in her forties in good health. Some clones in this sample may be carry-over from other donors' samples. Sequenced material: PBMCs. This chain is built from TRBV5-1 and TRBJ1-2; no D segment can be confidently identified. The CDR3 protein is CASSLQPGEGYGYTF. The nucleotide sequence reads TGCGCCAGCAGCTTACAGCCCGGCGAGGGCTATGGCTACACCTTC.